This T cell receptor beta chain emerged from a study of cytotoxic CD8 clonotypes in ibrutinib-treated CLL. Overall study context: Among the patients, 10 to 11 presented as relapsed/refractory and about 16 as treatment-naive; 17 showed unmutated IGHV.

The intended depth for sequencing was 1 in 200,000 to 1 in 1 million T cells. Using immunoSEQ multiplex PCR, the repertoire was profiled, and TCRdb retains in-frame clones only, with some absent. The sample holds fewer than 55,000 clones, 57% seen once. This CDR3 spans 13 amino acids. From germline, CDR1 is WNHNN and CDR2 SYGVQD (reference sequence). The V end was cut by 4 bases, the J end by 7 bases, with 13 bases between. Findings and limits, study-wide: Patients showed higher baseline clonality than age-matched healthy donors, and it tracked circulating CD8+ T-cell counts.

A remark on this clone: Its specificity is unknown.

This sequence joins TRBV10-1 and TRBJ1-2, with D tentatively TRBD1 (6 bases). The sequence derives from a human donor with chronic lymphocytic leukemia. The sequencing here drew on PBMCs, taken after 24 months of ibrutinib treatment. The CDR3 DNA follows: TGCGCCAGCAGTGCGGGACAAATGACTGGCTACACCTTC. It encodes CASSAGQMTGYTF.